This TCR beta chain was retrieved from a study of shared clonotypes between healthy human individuals. Study-wide points: Naive CD4 clonotypes were shared across a handful of donors at about 5%. In general, naive subsets displayed greater estimated richness than memory subsets did.

In germline, CDR1 is MNHEY, CDR2 SMNVEV (reference sequence). This CDR3 spans 13 amino acids. V lost 4 bases, J lost 6 bases, and 10 bases lay in between. Genomic DNA of every subset was divided equally among multiple immunoSEQ plates. The repertoire was sequenced with immunoSEQ multiplex PCR; TCRdb's copy has only in-frame clones and lacks some. This repertoire shows approximately 2,300,000 clones, 92% found once; its top ten account for more than 0.35%. About this clone: The target antigen is unknown.

The source of this sequence is a man younger than 35 in good health. Some clones in this sample may be carry-over from other donors' samples. The sample was naive CD4+ T cells from PBMCs. Indicated subset: CD45RA+ positively selected. The rearrangement joins TRBV27 to TRBJ2-4, with unresolved D. CDR3 sequence reads: CASSSGRANIQYF. CDR3 nucleotides: TGTGCCAGCAGTTCTGGCCGAGCAAACATTCAGTACTTC.